This T cell receptor beta chain was observed in a study of post-analysis software for immune sequencing data. General observations from the study: Roughly five TRBV segments were significantly more frequent in patients than in controls. TRBV5-6, TRBV5-1 and TRBV20-1 were among these segments. Significantly lower normalized Chao1 diversity was seen in multiple sclerosis patients than in controls.

This clonotype was found many times. What it recognizes is unknown. Prepared TCR beta cDNA libraries contained unique molecular identifiers. Each CDR3 protein gets one entry after TCRdb re-called the PCR reads with MiXCR. The data contain about 200,000 distinct CDR3 sequences, 25% to 35% of them singletons. Trimming cost V 1 base and J 6 bases; bases outside gene matches: 9. This CDR3 is 16 amino acids long. CDR1 is SGHRS and CDR2 is YFSETQ in the germline V gene. V is TRBV5-1 and J is TRBJ2-1, with 8 bases aligning to TRBD1. This TCR was recovered from a girl aged 2-17 years with multiple sclerosis. The sequencing input was blood. The CDR3 nucleotides read TGCGCCAGCAGCTTGCGTGCGACAGGGGCAATCAATGAGCAGTTCTTC. It yields the protein CASSLRATGAINEQFF.